What follows are 18 T cell receptor beta chains derived from one specimen sequenced in a study of post-analysis software for immune sequencing data. Study outcomes and limitations: Five TRBV segments, including TRBV5-6, TRBV5-1 and TRBV20-1, were more frequent in patients than controls.

These receptors lack a known antigen. Libraries were made from TCR beta cDNA, and they carried unique molecular identifiers. In TCRdb, the PCR reads were re-called with MiXCR into one record per CDR3 protein. The table has 450,000 to 650,000 distinct CDR3 sequences, roughly 47% seen once. The sample consisted of blood. The receptor source for this set is a girl between 10 and 17 years old with multiple sclerosis.

This clonotype was seen only a few times. The chain combines TRBV29-1 with TRBJ2-1; 7 bases fit TRBD2. CDR1 SQVTM and CDR2 ANQGSEA come from the germline V gene. The CDR3 runs to 15 residues. J gave up 1 base and V 4 bases, and 7 bases lay outside the gene matches. The CDR3 DNA is TGCAGCGTTGGAGCGGGGCGGCCTTCCTACAATGAGCAGTTCTTC. This sequence encodes CSVGAGRPSYNEQFF.

A few counts support this clonotype. The gene calls are TRBV6-1 and TRBJ2-5; 8 bases map to TRBD2. CDR3 length: 15 amino acids. V gave up 4 bases and J gave up 5 bases; unmatched junction bases: 9. Per germline, CDR1 MNHNS and CDR2 SASEGT. The CDR3 DNA follows: TGTGCCAGCAGTGTCGACGGGGGGGGTTGGGAGACCCAGTACTTC. Protein sequence: CASSVDGGGWETQYF.

This clonotype was seen more than once but under ten times. The rearrangement uses TRBV2 and TRBJ1-2, with D perhaps TRBD1 (5 bases). Deletions cut 5 bases from V and 4 bases from J, with 8 bases between. The CDR3 totals 12 residues. Germline CDR1 SNHLY, CDR2 FYNNEI. The chain's CDR3 is CASSPDTYGYTF. CDR3 nucleotide sequence: TGTGCCAGCAGTCCGGACACCTATGGCTACACCTTC.

The J gene is TRBJ1-1, the V gene TRBV6-1; D is ambiguous. Trimming shortened V by 6 bases and J by 5 bases, and 16 bases separated the two germline ends. CDR1 is MNHNS and CDR2 is SASEGT in the germline V gene. This CDR3 has 14 residues. The CDR3 spells CASRATGWDTEAFF. CDR3 bases: TGTGCCAGCAGGGCTACGGGGTGGGATACTGAAGCTTTCTTT.

This clonotype appeared a few times. The chain employs TRBV10-3 and TRBJ2-1; D assignment may be TRBD1 or TRBD2 (5 bases each). Per the germline V gene, CDR1 is ENHRY and CDR2 is SYGVKD. Between the trimmed V and J ends, which lost 4 bases and 6 bases, there was a span of 10 bases. CDR3 length equals 13 residues. The CDR3 nucleotides are TGTGCCATCAGTGGGACTGACAGCAATGAGCAGTTCTTC. It translates to CAISGTDSNEQFF.

V and J are TRBV11-2 and TRBJ2-7, with 7 bases fitting TRBD1. Unmatched junction bases numbered 8, after V lost 5 bases and J lost 1 base. Germline V gives CDR1 SGHAT, CDR2 FQNNGV. The CDR3 length is 15 residues. The CDR3 loop reads CASSPLTGRSYEQYF. The CDR3 region has the DNA TGTGCCAGCAGCCCGCTGACAGGGCGATCCTACGAGCAGTACTTC.

This clonotype showed up just a few times. DNA for the CDR3: TGCAGTGCCGGGGGGGGGTTTGATCAGCCCCAGCATTTT. This codes for CSAGGGFDQPQHF. The chain joins TRBV20-1 to TRBJ1-5; D may be TRBD1 (5 bases). Germline assignment: CDR1 DFQATT and CDR2 SNEGSKA (reference sequence). V was shortened by 6 bases and J by 5 bases, with 14 bases between the two germline ends. CDR3 length: 13 residues.

In its sample, this clonotype was seen a few times. The V call is TRBV6-5, the J call TRBJ1-6, with 10 positions matching TRBD1. With 6 bases clipped from V and 7 bases from J, the junction kept 6 bases outside the gene matches. The CDR3 consists of 15 residues. The germline V gene has CDR1 MNHEY and CDR2 SVGAGI. CDR3 amino acids: CASRGPGQGNSPLHF. DNA for the CDR3: TGTGCCAGCAGGGGACCGGGACAGGGGAATTCACCCCTCCACTTT.

The rearrangement uses TRBV7-6 and TRBJ1-1; the D gene is possibly TRBD1 (5 bases). Germline CDR1 and CDR2: SGHVS and FNYEAQ. The CDR3 is 20 amino acids. Trimming pared 1 base from V and 1 base from J, leaving 25 bases between. CDR3 sequence reads: CASSLVGPRGVFPRNTEAFF. CDR3 DNA: TGTGCCAGCAGCTTAGTGGGGCCGCGAGGGGTCTTCCCGCGGAACACTGAAGCTTTCTTT.

This clonotype was seen only once. The chain carries TRBV4-2 and TRBJ2-6; D ambiguous. Trimming cost V 0 bases and J 0 bases, with 6 bases left between them. Germline values: CDR1 LGHNA, CDR2 YNFKEQ. This CDR3 is built from 16 residues. The CDR3 DNA sequence: TGTGCCAGCAGCCAAGATCTAAGCTCTGGGGCCAACGTCCTGACTTTC. Translated, it gives CASSQDLSSGANVLTF.

The genes are TRBV21-1 and TRBJ2-1; the listed D gene, TRBD2, was not tested against the DNA. TRBV21-1 is labeled a pseudogene. The CDR3 runs to 16 residues. In nucleotides, the CDR3 is TGTGCCAGCAGCAAATTGGAGGAGTTGGGTTACAATGAGCAGTTCTTC. Translating it yields CASSKLEELGYNEQFF.

The CDR3 spells CASSWDRLQETQYF. The CDR3 nucleotides read TGTGCCAGCAGCTGGGACCGACTACAAGAGACCCAGTACTTC. V is TRBV3-1 and J is TRBJ2-5, with D tentatively TRBD1 or TRBD2 (5 bases each). The CDR3 consists of 14 residues. Per germline, CDR1 LGHDT and CDR2 YNNKEL (reference sequence). V lost 5 bases and J lost 2, with 12 bases in between.

This clonotype was counted a few times. The chain carries TRBV12-3 or TRBV12-4 and TRBJ2-5; D is possibly TRBD1 (6 bases). V gave up 6 bases and J gave up 4 bases, with 15 bases separating them. The CDR3 spans 14 residues. CDR3 coding DNA: TGTGCCAGCAGCCCTACCGGGACAAGAGAGACCCAGTACTTC. It is translated as CASSPTGTRETQYF.

The chain is built from TRBV7-8 and TRBJ2-3, with 7 bases lining up with TRBD1. Unmatched junction bases numbered 11, after V lost 5 bases and J lost 3 bases. Germline loops: CDR1 SGHVS, CDR2 FQNEAQ. This CDR3 has 16 residues. CDR3 loop: CASSPSRGFRTDTQYF. For the CDR3, the DNA is TGTGCCAGCAGCCCGAGCAGGGGGTTTAGGACAGATACGCAGTATTTT.

In its sample, this clonotype was seen a few times. The rearrangement links TRBV6-5 to TRBJ1-4; D is perhaps TRBD1 (5 bases). The ends were cut back, 2 bases at V and 8 bases at J, with 15 bases in the middle. CDR3 size: 15 residues. Germline V CDR1 and CDR2: MNHEY, SVGAGI. The CDR3 reads CASSYLGSKGEKLFF. The CDR3 DNA follows: TGTGCCAGCAGTTACCTTGGCAGCAAGGGGGAAAAACTGTTTTTT.

Only a few counts were recorded for this clonotype. The junction departs from germline at one end; a sequencing error may be responsible. The genes are TRBV5-1 and TRBJ2-7; 8 bases line up with TRBD1. The germline CDR1 and CDR2 sequences are SGHRS and YFSETQ. This CDR3 region has 13 residues. CDR3 in amino acids: CASSLTGTGEQYF. The DNA of the CDR3 is TGCGCCAGTAGCTTGACAGGGACAGGCGAGCAGTACTTC.

The chain carries TRBV27 and TRBJ2-3, with 7 bases aligning to TRBD1. Trimming at V came to 3 bases and at J to 6 bases, leaving 6 bases not matched to a gene. The CDR3 totals 14 residues. Germline loops: CDR1 MNHEY, CDR2 SMNVEV (reference sequence). CDR3: CASSFIDRADTQYF. The CDR3 coding sequence is TGTGCCAGCAGTTTCATAGACAGGGCCGATACGCAGTATTTT.

The rearrangement uses TRBV7-9 and TRBJ2-7, with D perhaps assigned TRBD1 or TRBD2 (6 bases each). TRBJ2-4 explains the end of the DNA better; the J call may be wrong. The CDR3 covers 14 residues. Per germline, CDR1 SEHNR and CDR2 FQNEAQ (reference sequence). In DNA, the CDR3 is TGTGCCAGCAGCCCCAGGACGGGGGCGACCATTCAGTACTTC. It encodes CASSPRTGATIQYF.